This T cell receptor beta chain came from a study of blood T cells in healthy people across ages (dated by TCRdb to between 2014 and 2017). Looking at the study overall: In model experiments, roughly one uniquely barcoded TCR beta cDNA molecule per two T cells was captured by template switching. Donors were grouped into four age groups: young (average approximately 16 years), middle-aged (less than 40), aged (about 59) and long-lived (roughly 80). Using the same blood draw, the study looked at two additional independent replicas of 1 million unique cDNA reads for two donors, one aged 18 to 30 and the other aged 80 or older. Age-related changes in TCR beta repertoire diversity were measured in the study by deep sequencing normalized with unique cDNA molecular identifiers. Donors of different ages were randomly distributed across sequencing lanes to avoid experimental bias. The paper as a whole reports these results and caveats: Because donor CMV infection status was unknown, age-related changes in expanded clonotypes were potentially confounded. Because profiling used bulk unsorted PBMCs, naive and antigen-experienced compartments could not be compared conclusively. Total diversity estimates from one million sequenced T cells were considered lower bounds and underestimates. Observed TCR beta diversity correlated strongly with the percentage of naive T cells measured by flow cytometry. Compared with the aged group, more naive CD4+ T cells, fewer expanded clones and increased TCR diversity were shown by the long-lived group, suggesting age selection. As age increased, observed TCR beta diversity per million T cells dropped in a roughly linear way, and a significant reduction was already evident by age 40.

This clonotype was seen once. Its antigen is currently not known. The sample holds no much larger clone one base away, and base qualities are not on file. The library relied on 5' RACE. The sequencing machine was an Illumina HiSeq 2500. A second PCR of 7 to 11 cycles was performed with a sample-barcoded 5' primer and a J-beta primer mix. Each TCR beta cDNA molecule received a unique molecular identifier from a template-switch 5' adaptor carrying 12 random nucleotides. At least 2.5 million CDR3-containing paired-end reads were obtained from each sample. First-strand cDNA synthesis was performed from all RNA using the Mint cDNA synthesis kit, with priming by a TRBC-specific oligonucleotide. All cDNA was treated with uracil-DNA glycosylase and then went through a first 18-cycle PCR with the universal primers M1SS and BC2_uni_R. Per the source publication's procedure: For normalization, 1 million high-quality reads were randomly selected from each sample, with every read carrying a distinct molecular identifier. Instead of being binned into consensus sequences, reads with shared molecular identifiers were discarded. CDR3 identification, clonotype clustering and error correction used MiTCR with a Q25 quality threshold and the strictest error-elimination algorithm. Lower-bound total TCR beta diversity was estimated with a nonparametric unseen species model using Euler transformation. TCRdb reran the public reads through fastp at Q25 and MiXCR, keeping productive beta chains. A single entry per CDR3 protein holds the most common genes and DNA from its merged rows. What appears here as the V and J calls and clone size reflects TCRdb's work, not the paper's. In all, the sample holds about 970,000 distinct CDR3 sequences, and 51% of those were seen once. The ten top clones hold about a fifth of the sample.

CDR1 and CDR2 were assigned from the germline V gene as MNHEY and SVGAGI. Spanning cysteine to phenylalanine, the CDR3 consists of 12 amino acids. Just the 36-base CDR3 DNA is kept, in frame starting at base 1. At the junction V is shortened by 7 bases and J by 10 bases, with 14 bases in between. Donors were 30 to 45 systemically healthy Caucasian individuals from Russia aged roughly 6 to 90 years. Each donor gave about 9.7 milliliters of peripheral blood, drawn into EDTA-treated Vacutainer tubes. PBMCs were isolated by Ficoll-Paque density-gradient centrifugation, with at least 6 million obtained per sample. Trizol reagent was used to extract total RNA from PBMCs, with at least 6 micrograms per sample. Naive CD45RAhigh/CD27high T cell percentages were measured by flow cytometry on a PBMC aliquot from every donor.

The receptor comes from a woman aged 55-70 years in good health. The sequenced material came from blood. Recombination linked TRBV6-5 to TRBJ2-1; too little of a D gene remains to name it. The CDR3 region reads CASTSLSEEQFF. The DNA sequence is given as TGTGCCAGCACCTCCCTAAGCGAGGAGCAGTTCTTC.